This TCR beta chain appears in the sequencing data of a study of CD8 T cells in ankylosing spondylitis. Regarding the study as a whole: For ankylosing spondylitis blood, a TCR beta motif of 7 or 8 highly homologous variants appeared characteristic. With a CD8+ phenotype, disease-linked clones were relatively rare in peripheral blood.

Germline CDR1 is MDHEN and CDR2 is SYDVKM. The length of the CDR3 is 13 residues. The V gene lost 10 bases and the J gene lost 6 bases, with 18 bases spanning the gap. Comments on this clonotype: What it binds is not known.

With molecular barcodes, quantitative 5'-RACE was used to make the TCR beta libraries. From the 5' RACE reads, TCRdb called clonotypes with MiXCR, one entry per CDR3 protein. The sample consists of 700,000 to 850,000 distinct CDR3 sequences, about 11% of them appearing once. Specimen: blood, either unsorted or a sorted T cell fraction (not recorded which). The chain employs TRBV28 and TRBJ1-1; possible D gene TRBD1, 5 bases. The source of this sequence is a male donor with ankylosing spondylitis. The CDR3 bases are TGTGCCACCGAGGGACTTCGATGGGCTGAAGCTTTCTTT. Its protein is CATEGLRWAEAFF.